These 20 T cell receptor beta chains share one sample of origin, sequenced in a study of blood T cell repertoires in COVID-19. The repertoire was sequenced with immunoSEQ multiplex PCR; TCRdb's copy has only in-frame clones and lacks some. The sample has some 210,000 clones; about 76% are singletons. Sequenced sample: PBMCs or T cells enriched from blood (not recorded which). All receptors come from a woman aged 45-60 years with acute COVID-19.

The CDR3 protein is CASSFGQTNTEAFF. As DNA, the CDR3 is TGTGCCAGCAGCTTTGGACAGACGAACACTGAAGCTTTCTTT. The gene calls are TRBV7-2 and TRBJ1-1; the D gene is possibly TRBD1 (6 bases). The CDR3 is made up of 14 amino acids. CDR1 is SGHTA and CDR2 is FQGNSA in the germline V gene. V lost 3 bases, J lost 1 base, and 9 bases lay in between.

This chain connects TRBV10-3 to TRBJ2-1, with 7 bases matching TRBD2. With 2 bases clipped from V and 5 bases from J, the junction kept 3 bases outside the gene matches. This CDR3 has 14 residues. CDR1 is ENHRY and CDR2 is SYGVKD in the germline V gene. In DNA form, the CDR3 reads TGTGCCATCAGTGAGGTGCGGGAGAACAATGAGCAGTTCTTC. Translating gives CAISEVRENNEQFF.

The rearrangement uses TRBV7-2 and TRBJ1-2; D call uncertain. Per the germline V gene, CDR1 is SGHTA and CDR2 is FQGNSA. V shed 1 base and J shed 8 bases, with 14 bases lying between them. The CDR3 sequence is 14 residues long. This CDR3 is CASSLDYSTSGYTF. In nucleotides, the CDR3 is TGTGCCAGCAGCTTAGATTACAGCACATCAGGCTACACCTTC.

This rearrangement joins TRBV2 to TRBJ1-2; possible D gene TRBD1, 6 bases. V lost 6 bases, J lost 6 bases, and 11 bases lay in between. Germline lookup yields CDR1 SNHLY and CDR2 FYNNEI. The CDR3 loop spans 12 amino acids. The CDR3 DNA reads TGTGCCAGCAGCCTGAACAGGGATGGCTACACCTTC. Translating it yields CASSLNRDGYTF.

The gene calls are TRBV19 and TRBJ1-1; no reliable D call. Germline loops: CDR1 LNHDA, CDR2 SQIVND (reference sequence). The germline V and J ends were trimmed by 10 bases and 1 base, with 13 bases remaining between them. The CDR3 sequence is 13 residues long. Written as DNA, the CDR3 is TGTGCCACCGGACGGAGGCAGAACACTGAAGCTTTCTTT. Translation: CATGRRQNTEAFF.

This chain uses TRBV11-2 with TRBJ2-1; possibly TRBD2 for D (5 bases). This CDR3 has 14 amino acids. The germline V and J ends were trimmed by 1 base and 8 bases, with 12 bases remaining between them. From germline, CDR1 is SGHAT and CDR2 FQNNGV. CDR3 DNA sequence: TGTGCCAGCAGCTTAGTAGGGAGTTGGTATGAGCAGTTCTTC. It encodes CASSLVGSWYEQFF. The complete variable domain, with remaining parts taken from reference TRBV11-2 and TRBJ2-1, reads EAGVAQSPRYKIIEKRQSVAFWCNPISGHATLYWYQQILGQGPKLLIQFQNNGVVDDSQLPKDRFSAERLKGVDSTLKIQPAKLEDSAVYLCASSLVGSWYEQFFGPGTRLTVL.

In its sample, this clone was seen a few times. CDR3 bases: TGTGCCAGCAGCGATGGGACAGGGGGAAGATTTCATGAAAAACTGTTTTTT. This translates into CASSDGTGGRFHEKLFF. The chain recombines TRBV7-9 with TRBJ1-4; TRBD1 aligns across 11 bases. The V gene end was trimmed by 5 bases and the J gene end by 6 bases; junction bases not matched to a gene: 11. This CDR3 is built from 17 residues. Germline CDR1 SEHNR, CDR2 FQNEAQ (reference sequence). Supplemented by reference TRBV7-9 and TRBJ1-4, the full variable domain reads DTGVSQNPRHKITKRGQNVTFRCDPISEHNRLYWYRQTLGQGPEFLTYFQNEAQLEKSRLLSDRFSAERPKGSFSTLEIQRTEQGDSAMYLCASSDGTGGRFHEKLFFGSGTQLSVL.

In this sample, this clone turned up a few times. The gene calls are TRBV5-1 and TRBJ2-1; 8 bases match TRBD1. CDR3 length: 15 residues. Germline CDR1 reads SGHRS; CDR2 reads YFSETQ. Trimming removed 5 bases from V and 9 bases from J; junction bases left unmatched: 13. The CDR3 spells CASSPDRALRAEQFF. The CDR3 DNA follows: TGCGCCAGCAGTCCGGACAGGGCCCTGAGGGCTGAGCAGTTCTTC. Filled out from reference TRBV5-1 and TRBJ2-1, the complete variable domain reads KAGVTQTPRYLIKTRGQQVTLSCSPISGHRSVSWYQQTPGQGLQFLFEYFSETQRNKGNFPGRFSGRQFSNSRSEMNVSTLELGDSALYLCASSPDRALRAEQFFGPGTRLTVL.

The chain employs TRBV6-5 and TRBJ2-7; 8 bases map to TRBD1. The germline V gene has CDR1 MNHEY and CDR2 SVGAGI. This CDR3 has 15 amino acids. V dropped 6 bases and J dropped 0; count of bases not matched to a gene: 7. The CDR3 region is CASSRLTGASYEQYF. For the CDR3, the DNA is TGTGCCAGCAGCCGCTTGACAGGGGCCTCCTACGAGCAGTACTTC.

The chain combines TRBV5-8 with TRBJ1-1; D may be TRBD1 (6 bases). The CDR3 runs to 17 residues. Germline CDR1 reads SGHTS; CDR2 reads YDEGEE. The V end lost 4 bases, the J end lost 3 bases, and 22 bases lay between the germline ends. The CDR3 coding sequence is TGTGCCAGCAGCCTCTTTAAGGGGGGGGCGCGGGACACTGAAGCTTTCTTT. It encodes CASSLFKGGARDTEAFF.

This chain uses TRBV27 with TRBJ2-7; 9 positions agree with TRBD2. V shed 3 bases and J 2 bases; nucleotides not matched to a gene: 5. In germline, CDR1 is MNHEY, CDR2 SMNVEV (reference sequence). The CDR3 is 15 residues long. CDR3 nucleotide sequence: TGTGCCAGCAGTTTTTATAGCGGGGGAACCTACGAGCAGTACTTC. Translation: CASSFYSGGTYEQYF.

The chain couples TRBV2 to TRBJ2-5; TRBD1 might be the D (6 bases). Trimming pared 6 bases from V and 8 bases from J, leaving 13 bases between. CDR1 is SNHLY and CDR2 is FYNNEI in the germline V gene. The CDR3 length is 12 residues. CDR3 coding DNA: TGTGCCAGCAGCTCAGGGGCTTACACCCAGTACTTC. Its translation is CASSSGAYTQYF.

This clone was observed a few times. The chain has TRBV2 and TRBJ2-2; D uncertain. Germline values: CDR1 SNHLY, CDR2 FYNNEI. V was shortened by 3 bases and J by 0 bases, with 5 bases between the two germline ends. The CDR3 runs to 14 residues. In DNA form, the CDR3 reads TGTGCCAGCAGTGAGGCCTCGAACACCGGGGAGCTGTTTTTT. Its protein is CASSEASNTGELFF.

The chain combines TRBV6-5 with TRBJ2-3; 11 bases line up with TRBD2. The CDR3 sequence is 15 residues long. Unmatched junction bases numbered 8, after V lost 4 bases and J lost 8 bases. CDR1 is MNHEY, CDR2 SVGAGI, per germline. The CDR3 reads CASSSRLAGLGTQYF. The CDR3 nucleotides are TGTGCCAGCAGTTCCAGACTAGCGGGGTTGGGTACGCAGTATTTT.

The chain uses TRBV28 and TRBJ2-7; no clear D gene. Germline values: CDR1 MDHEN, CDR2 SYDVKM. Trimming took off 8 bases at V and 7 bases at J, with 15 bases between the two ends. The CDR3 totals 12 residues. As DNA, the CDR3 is TGTGCCAGCCGCCTAGGCCTGCGAGAGCAGTACTTC. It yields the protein CASRLGLREQYF. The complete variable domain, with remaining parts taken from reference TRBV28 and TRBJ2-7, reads DVKVTQSSRYLVKRTGEKVFLECVQDMDHENMFWYRQDPGLGLRLIYFSYDVKMKEKGDIPEGYSVSREKKERFSLILESASTNQTSMYLCASRLGLREQYFGPGTRLTVT.

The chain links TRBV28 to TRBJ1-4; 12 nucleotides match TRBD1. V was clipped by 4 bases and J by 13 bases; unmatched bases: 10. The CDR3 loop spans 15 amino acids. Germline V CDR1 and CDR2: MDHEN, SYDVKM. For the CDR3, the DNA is TGTGCCAGCAGTTCAATGACGGGACAGGGGGCAATACTGTTTTTT. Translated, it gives CASSSMTGQGAILFF.

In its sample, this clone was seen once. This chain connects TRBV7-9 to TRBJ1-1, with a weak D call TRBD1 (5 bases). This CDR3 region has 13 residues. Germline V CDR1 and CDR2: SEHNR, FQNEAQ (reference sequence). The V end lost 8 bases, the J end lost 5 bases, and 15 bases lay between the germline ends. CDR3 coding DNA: TGTGCCAGCCGAGCTATCGGGGGGACTGAAGCTTTCTTT. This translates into CASRAIGGTEAFF.

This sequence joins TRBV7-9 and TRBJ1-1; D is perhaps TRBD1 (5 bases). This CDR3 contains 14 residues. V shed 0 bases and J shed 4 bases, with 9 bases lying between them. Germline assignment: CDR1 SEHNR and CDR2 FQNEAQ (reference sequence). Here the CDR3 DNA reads TGTGCCAGCAGCTTAGCAGGGGTAGGCACTGAAGCTTTCTTT. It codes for CASSLAGVGTEAFF.

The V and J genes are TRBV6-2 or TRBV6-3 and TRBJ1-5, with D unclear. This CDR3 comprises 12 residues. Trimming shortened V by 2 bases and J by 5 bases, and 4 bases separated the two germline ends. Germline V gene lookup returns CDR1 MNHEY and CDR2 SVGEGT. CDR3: CASSYAYQPQHF. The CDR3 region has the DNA TGTGCCAGCAGTTACGCGTATCAGCCCCAGCATTTT.

This CDR3 reads CAWTGAGGGTGELFF. In DNA, the CDR3 is TGTGCCTGGACCGGAGCGGGAGGAGGCACCGGGGAGCTGTTTTTT. V gene TRBV30 combines with J gene TRBJ2-2; TRBD2 matches 9 bases. The germline gives CDR1 GTSNPN, CDR2 SVGIG (reference sequence). J was trimmed by 4 bases and V by 4 bases; bases with no gene match: 7. The CDR3 runs to 15 residues.